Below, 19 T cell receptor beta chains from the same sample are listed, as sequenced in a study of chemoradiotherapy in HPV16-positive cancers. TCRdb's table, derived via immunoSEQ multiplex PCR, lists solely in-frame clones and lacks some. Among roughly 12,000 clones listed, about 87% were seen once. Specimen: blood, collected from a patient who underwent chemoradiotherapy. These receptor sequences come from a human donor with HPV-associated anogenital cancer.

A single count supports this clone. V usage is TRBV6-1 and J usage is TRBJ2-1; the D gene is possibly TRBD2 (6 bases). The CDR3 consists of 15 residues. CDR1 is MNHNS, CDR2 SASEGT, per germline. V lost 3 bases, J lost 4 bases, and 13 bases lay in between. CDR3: CASSDGGTVYNEQFF. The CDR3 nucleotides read TGTGCCAGCAGTGATGGCGGGACGGTGTACAATGAGCAGTTCTTC.

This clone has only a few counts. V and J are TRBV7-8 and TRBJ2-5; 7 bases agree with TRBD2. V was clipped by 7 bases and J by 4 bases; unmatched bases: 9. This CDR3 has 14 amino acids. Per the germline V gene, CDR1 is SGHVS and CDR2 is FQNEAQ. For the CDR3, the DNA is TGTGCCAGCACCCGAGCGGGGAGGGGAGAGACCCAGTACTTC. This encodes CASTRAGRGETQYF.

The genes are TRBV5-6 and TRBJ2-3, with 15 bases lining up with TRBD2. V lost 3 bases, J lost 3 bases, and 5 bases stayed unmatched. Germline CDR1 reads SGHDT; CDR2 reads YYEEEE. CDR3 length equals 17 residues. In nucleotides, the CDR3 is TGTGCCAGCAGCTCGGGACTAGCGGGGGGAGGGACAGATACGCAGTATTTT. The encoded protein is CASSSGLAGGGTDTQYF.

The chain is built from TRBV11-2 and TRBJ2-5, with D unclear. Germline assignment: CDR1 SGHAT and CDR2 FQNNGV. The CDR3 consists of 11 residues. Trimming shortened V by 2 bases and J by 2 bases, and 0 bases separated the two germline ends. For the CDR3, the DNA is TGTGCCAGCAGCTTACAAGAGACCCAGTACTTC. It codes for CASSLQETQYF.

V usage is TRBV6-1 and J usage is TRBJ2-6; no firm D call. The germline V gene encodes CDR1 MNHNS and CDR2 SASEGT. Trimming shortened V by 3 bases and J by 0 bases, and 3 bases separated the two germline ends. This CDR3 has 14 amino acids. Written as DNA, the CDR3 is TGTGCCAGCAGTGAGTACTCTGGGGCCAACGTCCTGACTTTC. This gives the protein CASSEYSGANVLTF.

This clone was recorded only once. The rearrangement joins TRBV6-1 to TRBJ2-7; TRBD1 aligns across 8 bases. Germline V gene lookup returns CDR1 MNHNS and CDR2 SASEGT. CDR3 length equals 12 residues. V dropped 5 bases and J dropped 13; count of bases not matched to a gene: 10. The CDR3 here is CASSTSDRETYV. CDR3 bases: TGTGCCAGCAGTACCTCGGACAGGGAGACTTACGTC.

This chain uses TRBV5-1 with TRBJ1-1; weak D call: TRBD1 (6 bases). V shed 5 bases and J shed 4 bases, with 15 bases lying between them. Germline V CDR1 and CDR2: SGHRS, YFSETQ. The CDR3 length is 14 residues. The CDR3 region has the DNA TGCGCCAGCAGTAATACAGGGTCAGGCACTGAAGCTTTCTTT. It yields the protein CASSNTGSGTEAFF.

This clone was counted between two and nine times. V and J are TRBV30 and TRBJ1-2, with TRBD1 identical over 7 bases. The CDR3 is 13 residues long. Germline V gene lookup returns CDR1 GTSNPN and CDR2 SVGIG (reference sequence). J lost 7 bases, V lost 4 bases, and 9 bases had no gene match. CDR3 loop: CAWKEGAYGGYTF. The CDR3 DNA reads TGTGCCTGGAAGGAGGGGGCGTACGGTGGCTACACCTTC.

CDR3: CASSLGQNIGNTIYF. The DNA of the CDR3 is TGCGCCAGCAGCTTGGGACAGAACATTGGAAACACCATATATTTT. The genes are TRBV5-1 and TRBJ1-3; tentatively, D is TRBD1 (5 bases). Germline-derived CDR1 and CDR2 are SGHRS and YFSETQ. This CDR3 comprises 15 residues. Between the trimmed V and J ends, which lost 0 bases and 3 bases, there was a span of 10 bases.

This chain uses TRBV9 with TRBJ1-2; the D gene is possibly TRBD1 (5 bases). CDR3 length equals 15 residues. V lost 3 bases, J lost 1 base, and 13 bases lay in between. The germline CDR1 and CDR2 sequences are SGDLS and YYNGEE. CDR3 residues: CASSAGGQGNYGYTF. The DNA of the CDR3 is TGTGCCAGCAGCGCCGGAGGTCAGGGTAACTATGGCTACACCTTC.

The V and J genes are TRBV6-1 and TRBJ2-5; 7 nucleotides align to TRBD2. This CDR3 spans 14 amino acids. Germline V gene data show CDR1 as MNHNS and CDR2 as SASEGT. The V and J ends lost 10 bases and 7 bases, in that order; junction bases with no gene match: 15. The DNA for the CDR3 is TGTGCCAACGCCGACCGGACTGGCGGGGGGACCCAGTACTTC. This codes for CANADRTGGGTQYF.

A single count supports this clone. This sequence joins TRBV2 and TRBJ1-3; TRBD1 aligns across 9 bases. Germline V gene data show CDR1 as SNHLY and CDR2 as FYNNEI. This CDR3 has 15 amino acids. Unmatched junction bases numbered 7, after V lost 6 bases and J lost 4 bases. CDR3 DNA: TGTGCCAGCAGATCTCCCGGGACAGGGGGAAACACCATATATTTT. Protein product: CASRSPGTGGNTIYF.

CDR3 bases: TGCAGCGCGGGGAACCAACAGGGGGCGGTTGAGCAGTTCTTC. This translates into CSAGNQQGAVEQFF. The V and J genes are TRBV29-1 and TRBJ2-1; 9 nucleotides agree with TRBD1. This CDR3 contains 14 residues. V trimming: 7 bases; J trimming: 9 bases; junction bases outside the gene matches: 13. Per the germline V gene, CDR1 is SQVTM and CDR2 is ANQGSEA.

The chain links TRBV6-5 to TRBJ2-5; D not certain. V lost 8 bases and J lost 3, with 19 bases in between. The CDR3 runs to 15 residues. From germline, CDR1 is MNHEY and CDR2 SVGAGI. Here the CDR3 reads CASLPLGRPKETQYF. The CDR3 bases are TGTGCCAGCCTGCCGCTGGGCAGACCAAAAGAGACCCAGTACTTC.

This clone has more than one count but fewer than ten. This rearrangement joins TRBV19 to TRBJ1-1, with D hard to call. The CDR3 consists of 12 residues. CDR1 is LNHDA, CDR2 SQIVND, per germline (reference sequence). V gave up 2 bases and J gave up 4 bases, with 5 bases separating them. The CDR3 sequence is CASSIRVTEAFF. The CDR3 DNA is TGTGCCAGTAGTATAAGGGTCACTGAAGCTTTCTTT.

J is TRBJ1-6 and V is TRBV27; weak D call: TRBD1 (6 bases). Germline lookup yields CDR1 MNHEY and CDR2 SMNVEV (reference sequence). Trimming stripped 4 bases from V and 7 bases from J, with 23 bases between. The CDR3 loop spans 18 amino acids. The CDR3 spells CASSSTRPDSRSNSPLHF. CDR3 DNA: TGTGCCAGCAGTTCAACCCGGCCGGACAGCCGAAGCAATTCACCCCTCCACTTT.

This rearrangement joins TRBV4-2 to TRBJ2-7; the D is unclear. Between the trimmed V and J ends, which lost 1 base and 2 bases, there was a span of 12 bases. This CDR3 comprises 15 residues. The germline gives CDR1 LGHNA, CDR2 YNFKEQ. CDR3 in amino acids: CASSQGFTLTYEQYF. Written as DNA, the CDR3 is TGTGCCAGCAGCCAAGGCTTTACCCTAACCTACGAGCAGTACTTC.

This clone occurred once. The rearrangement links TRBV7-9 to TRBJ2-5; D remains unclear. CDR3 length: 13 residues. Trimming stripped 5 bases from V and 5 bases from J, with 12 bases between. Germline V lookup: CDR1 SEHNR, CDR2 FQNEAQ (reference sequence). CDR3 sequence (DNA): TGTGCCAGCAGCCGGGTAGTGGGGGAGACCCAGTACTTC. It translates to CASSRVVGETQYF.

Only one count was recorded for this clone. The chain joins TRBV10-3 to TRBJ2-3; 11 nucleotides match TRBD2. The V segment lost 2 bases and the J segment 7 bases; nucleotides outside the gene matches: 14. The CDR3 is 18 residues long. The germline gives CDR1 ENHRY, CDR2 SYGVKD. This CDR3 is CAISELTGSGGAVYTQYF. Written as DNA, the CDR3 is TGTGCCATCAGTGAGCTGACGGGTAGCGGGGGGGCAGTATATACGCAGTATTTT.